This T cell receptor beta chain was identified in a study of graft-versus-host responses after intestinal transplantation. Study-level background: Multivisceral, liver-intestinal, or isolated intestinal transplants were given to recipients. Induction using anti-thymocyte globulin, followed by tacrolimus and steroids for roughly 3 years, was given to all recipients. Points from the study as a whole: The highest levels of circulating GvH clones went along with early declines in HvG clones after transplant. Recipient-marrow GvH clones were detected, some having first appeared in ileum or blood.

Sequenced by immunoSEQ multiplex PCR; TCRdb stores in-frame clones only, minus some. The profile shows around 97,000 clones, about 89% of them singletons. Regarding this clone: Its antigen is not identified.

There are 13 residues in the CDR3. V was cut by 2 bases and J by 5 bases, with 7 bases left in between. From germline, CDR1 is MNHEY and CDR2 SMNVEV (reference sequence). This sequence originates from a human donor who received an intestinal transplant. V gene TRBV27 combines with J gene TRBJ2-1; D remains ambiguous. This specimen was unstimulated CD8+ T cells sorted from spleen or lymph node cells, taken before intestinal transplant. CDR3 DNA: TGTGCCAGCAGTTTAGTCGGCAACAATGAGCAGTTCTTC. Translating it yields CASSLVGNNEQFF.